This TCR beta chain emerged from a study of cytomegalovirus exposure and HLA in healthy donors. Researchers ran the PCR with 60 Vbeta and 13 Jbeta primers. Only in-frame clones appear in the TCRdb table, and some are missing; sequencing was by immunoSEQ multiplex PCR. The sample lists about 160,000 clones; 65% to 85% were seen once. Germline V lookup: CDR1 SEHNR, CDR2 FQNEAQ (reference sequence). The CDR3 is 11 residues long. The V and J ends lost 3 bases and 5 bases respectively, with 4 bases between them. This clonotype originated in a boy younger than 10 in good health and CMV-seronegative. The chain uses TRBV7-9 and TRBJ1-2; D remains ambiguous. Sample: PBMCs. CDR3 bases: TGTGCCAGCAGCTTCCAGTATGGCTACACCTTC. Amino acid sequence: CASSFQYGYTF.